This TCR beta chain was found in a study of identical twins. Study-wide results and caveats: Insertion counts were lower in abundant cord blood beta clonotypes, a trend that memory repertoires did not show.

TCRdb ran MiXCR on the 5' RACE reads and lists one entry per CDR3 protein. The sample has more than 600,000 distinct CDR3 sequences, 18% seen once; the top ten hold around 12%. Notes on this clonotype: Antigen unknown.

This same sample was also taken into another study, of T cells expressing NK-cell markers.

The sequence was collected from a woman younger than 30 in good health. Sequenced sample: PBMCs.

This CDR3 is CSAREGVQPQHF. In DNA form, the CDR3 reads TGCAGTGCTAGAGAGGGGGTCCAGCCCCAGCATTTT. This chain connects TRBV20-1 to TRBJ1-5, with D perhaps matching TRBD1 (5 bases). The CDR3 is 12 amino acids. V was cut by 0 bases and J by 7 bases, with 7 bases left in between. The germline V gene has CDR1 DFQATT and CDR2 SNEGSKA (reference sequence).